These T cell receptor beta chains were read from a single sample in a study of long-term antiretroviral therapy in people with HIV. The assay was immunoSEQ multiplex PCR, and TCRdb's table has in-frame clones only and misses some. The data hold about 25,000 clones, with about 83% observed a single time. Sequencing used unsorted PBMCs, obtained 3 years after starting antiretroviral therapy. The receptor set was obtained from a young man with HIV. CDR3s include the opening cysteine and the closing phenylalanine or tryptophan. D genes are given only for firm matches. Size is stated for part of the rows, as once, few or many counts, or as a class when the clone is expanded.

>NA|TRBV5-1|TRBD1|TRBJ1-2
TGCGCCAGCAGCTGGGAAGCGGGACAGTCGAACTATGGCTACACCTTC
CASSWEAGQSNYGYTF
>NA|TRBV7-9|TRBD2|TRBJ2-2
TGTGCCAGCAGCTTCGGGGCAGCGGGGGCGAACACCGGGGAGCTGTTTTTT
CASSFGAAGANTGELFF
>NA|TRBV18|NA|TRBJ2-3
TGTGCCAGCTCCGCCCTGGGGCCAGGGTCAGATACGCAGTATTTT
CASSALGPGSDTQYF
>NA|TRBV27|TRBD1|TRBJ2-1
TGTGCCAGCAGTTTCCCCATCGATACACCGGGACAGGAGCAGTTCTTC
CASSFPIDTPGQEQFF
>NA|TRBV9|TRBD2|TRBJ2-2
TGTGCCAGCAGCGTGGGTGGGACTAGCGGGGCCGGGGAGCTGTTTTTT
CASSVGGTSGAGELFF
>NA|TRBV5-1|TRBD1|TRBJ2-5
TGCGCCAGCAGCTTTCAGGGGGCTGAGACCCAGTACTTC
CASSFQGAETQYF
>NA|TRBV18|NA|TRBJ1-5
TGTGCCAGCTCACCTGACAGGCGCACCCAAAAAAATCAGCCCCAGCATTTT
CASSPDRRTQKNQPQHF
>NA|TRBV7-6|NA|TRBJ2-2
TGTGCCAGCAGCACACCGGGTCAGAGAAACACCGGGGAGCTGTTTTTT
CASSTPGQRNTGELFF
>NA|TRBV5-1|NA|TRBJ1-6
TGCGCCAGCAGCTTGGGCGGGCCTTACCTCCACTTT
CASSLGGPYLHF
>NA|TRBV6-6|NA|TRBJ1-1
TGTGCCAGCAGTCAACACCGGGAAACTGAAGCTTTCTTT
CASSQHRETEAFF
>NA|TRBV7-6|TRBD2|TRBJ2-2
TGTGCCAGCAGCTCGTCTACTTTTAGCGGGCTGAACACCGGGGAGCTGTTTTTT
CASSSSTFSGLNTGELFF
>NA|TRBV9|NA|TRBJ1-4
TGTGCCAGCAGCTCCAACCCTCAGGTCCCGGGCAGGGGTGAAAAACTGTTTTTT
CASSSNPQVPGRGEKLFF
>NA|TRBV7-9|NA|TRBJ1-5
TGTGCCAGCAGCTTAGCCTCAGGGGACAATCAGCCCCAGCATTTT
CASSLASGDNQPQHF
>NA|TRBV4-1|TRBD1|TRBJ1-3
TGCGCCAGCAGCCAAGATGCCGGGACAGCGGTCTCTGGAAACACCATATATTTT
CASSQDAGTAVSGNTIYF
>NA|TRBV10-2|NA|TRBJ1-2
TGCGCCAGCAGTGAGGACGAAGGGCGAGGTGGCGGCTACACCTTC
CASSEDEGRGGGYTF
>NA|TRBV7-2|NA|TRBJ2-7
TGTGCCAGCAGCTTAGAACGTAGCTCCTACGAGCAGTACTTC
CASSLERSSYEQYF
>once|TRBV4-1|TRBD1|TRBJ1-2
TGCGCCAGCAGCCCACGGGACAGGGCTTTGGACTATGGCTACACCTTC
CASSPRDRALDYGYTF
>NA|TRBV4-1|TRBD1|TRBJ2-6
TGCGCCAGCAGCGGAACTTCGACAGGGCTTATCTCTGGGGCCAACGTCCTGACTTTC
CASSGTSTGLISGANVLTF
>NA|TRBV7-9|NA|TRBJ2-6
TGTGCCAGCCCTCCCGGTTGGTGGTCTGGGGCCAACGTCCTGACTTTC
CASPPGWWSGANVLTF
>NA|TRBV9|NA|TRBJ1-5
TGTGCCAGCAGCGTGGGAGACGGCGATAGCAATCAGCCCCAGCATTTT
CASSVGDGDSNQPQHF
>once|TRBV20-1|NA|TRBJ2-5
TGCAGTGCCGTAAGGCAAGAGACCCAGTACTTC
CSAVRQETQYF
>NA|TRBV28|TRBD2|TRBJ2-7
TGTGCCAGCAGTGCGACTAGCGAGTCCTACGAGCAGTACTTC
CASSATSESYEQYF
>NA|TRBV7-2|TRBD2|TRBJ2-5
TGTGCCAGCAGCTTAGCGTTAGTAGCGGGGGGGTCGGGGACCCAGTACTTC
CASSLALVAGGSGTQYF
>NA|TRBV7-9|NA|TRBJ1-2
TGTGCCAGCAGCTTAGAGGACTCCCGTATCTATGGCTACACCTTC
CASSLEDSRIYGYTF
>NA|TRBV19|TRBD1|TRBJ1-2
TGTGCCAGTAGTACAGGGGGAGACTATGGCTACACCTTC
CASSTGGDYGYTF
>few|TRBV27|TRBD1|TRBJ2-7
TGTGCCAGCAGTTTTTCCCAGGGGGCGGTTGTCTACGAGCAGTACTTC
CASSFSQGAVVYEQYF
>once|TRBV15|NA|TRBJ2-6
TGTGCCACCAGCGGAGGTTATTCCGGGACTGCCCTCTCTGGGGCCAACGTCCTGACTTTC
CATSGGYSGTALSGANVLTF
>few|TRBV7-2|TRBD2|TRBJ2-1
TGTGCCAGCTCCAGGGAGGGGTTATCCTACAATGAGCAGTTCTTC
CASSREGLSYNEQFF
>NA|TRBV25-1|NA|TRBJ1-1
TGTGCCAGCAGTATGACAGTAGGGACTGAAGCTTTCTTT
CASSMTVGTEAFF
>NA|TRBV5-8|TRBD1|TRBJ2-1
TGTGCCAGCATTGGGACAGCCTCCTCGGATGAGCAGTTCTTC
CASIGTASSDEQFF
>NA|TRBV2|NA|TRBJ1-3
TGTGCCAGCAGTGCGGGCTCTGGAAACACCATATATTTT
CASSAGSGNTIYF
>once|TRBV7-8|NA|TRBJ1-3
TGTGCCAGCAGCTTTTCCGGAGGGTCGGGATCTGGAAACACCATATATTTT
CASSFSGGSGSGNTIYF
>NA|TRBV5-4|NA|TRBJ2-2
TGTGCCAGCAGCTTGCAGGGGTCCCTACCTTCGAACACCGGGGAGCTGTTTTTT
CASSLQGSLPSNTGELFF
>NA|TRBV6-5|NA|TRBJ1-2
TGTGCCAGCAGTTACGGGTTCCGGGAGGGCTACACCTTC
CASSYGFREGYTF
>NA|TRBV19|NA|TRBJ1-1
TGTGCCAGTAGTAAAGTCCCGGGTACTGAAGCTTTCTTT
CASSKVPGTEAFF